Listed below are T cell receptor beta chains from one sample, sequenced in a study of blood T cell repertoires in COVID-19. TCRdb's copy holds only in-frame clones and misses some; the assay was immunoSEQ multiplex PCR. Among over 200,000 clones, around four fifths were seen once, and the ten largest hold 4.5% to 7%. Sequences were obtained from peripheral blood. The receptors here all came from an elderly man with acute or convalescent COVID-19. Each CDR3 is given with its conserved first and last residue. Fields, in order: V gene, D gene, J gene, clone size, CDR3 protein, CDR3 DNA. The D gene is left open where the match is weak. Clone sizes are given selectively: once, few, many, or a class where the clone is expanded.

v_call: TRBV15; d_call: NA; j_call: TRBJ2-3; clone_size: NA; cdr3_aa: CATSREGTSRADTQYF; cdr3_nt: TGTGCCACCAGCAGGGAAGGGACTTCGCGGGCAGATACGCAGTATTTT
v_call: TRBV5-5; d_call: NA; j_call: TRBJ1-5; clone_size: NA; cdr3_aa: CASSLGREPQHF; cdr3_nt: TGTGCCAGCAGCTTGGGCCGGGAGCCCCAGCATTTT
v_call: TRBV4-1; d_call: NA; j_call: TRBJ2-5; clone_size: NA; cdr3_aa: CASNEGAEETQYF; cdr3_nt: TGCGCCAGCAATGAGGGCGCGGAAGAGACCCAGTACTTC
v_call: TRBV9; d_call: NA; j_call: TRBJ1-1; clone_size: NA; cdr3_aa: CASSVVGGDAEAFF; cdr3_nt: TGTGCCAGCAGCGTAGTGGGGGGAGACGCTGAAGCTTTCTTT
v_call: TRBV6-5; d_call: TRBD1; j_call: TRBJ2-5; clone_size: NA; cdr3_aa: CASRGQGGETQYF; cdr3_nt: TGTGCCAGCAGGGGACAGGGGGGGGAGACCCAGTACTTC
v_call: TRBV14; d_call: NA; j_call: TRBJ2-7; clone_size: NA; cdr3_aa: CASSQDPLGGTTYEQYF; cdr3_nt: TGTGCCAGCAGCCAAGACCCCTTGGGGGGAACCACCTACGAGCAGTACTTC
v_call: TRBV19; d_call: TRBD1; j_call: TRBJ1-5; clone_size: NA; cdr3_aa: CASSPQTGTSRKPQHF; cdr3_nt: TGTGCCAGTAGTCCCCAGACAGGGACTTCAAGGAAGCCCCAGCATTTT
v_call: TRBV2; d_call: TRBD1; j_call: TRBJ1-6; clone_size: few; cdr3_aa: CASNTGTGNSPLHF; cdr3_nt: TGTGCCAGCAATACCGGGACAGGGAATTCACCCCTCCACTTT
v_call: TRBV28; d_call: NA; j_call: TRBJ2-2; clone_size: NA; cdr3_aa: CASSRAPGELFF; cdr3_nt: TGTGCCAGCAGTCGAGCACCGGGGGAGCTGTTTTTT
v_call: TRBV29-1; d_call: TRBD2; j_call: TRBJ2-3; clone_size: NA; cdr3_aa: CSVGFGLETDTQYF; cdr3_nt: TGCAGCGTTGGGTTTGGACTAGAAACAGATACGCAGTATTTT
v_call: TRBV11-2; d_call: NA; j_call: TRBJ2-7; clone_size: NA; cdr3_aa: CASSSFGDSYEQYF; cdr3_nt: TGTGCCAGCAGCTCGTTCGGGGACTCTTACGAGCAGTACTTC
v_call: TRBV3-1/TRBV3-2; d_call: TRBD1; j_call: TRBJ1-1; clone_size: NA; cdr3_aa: CASSPRGQHEAFF; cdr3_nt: TGTGCCAGCAGCCCAAGGGGACAGCATGAAGCTTTCTTT
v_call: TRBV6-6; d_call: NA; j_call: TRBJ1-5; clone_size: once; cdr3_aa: CASSFRGSSNQPQHF; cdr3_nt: TGTGCCAGCAGTTTCCGCGGATCTAGCAATCAGCCCCAGCATTTT
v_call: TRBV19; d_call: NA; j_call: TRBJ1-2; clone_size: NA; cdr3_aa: CASRKVWTEANFGYTF; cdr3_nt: TGTGCCAGCCGTAAAGTTTGGACGGAGGCCAACTTTGGCTACACCTTC
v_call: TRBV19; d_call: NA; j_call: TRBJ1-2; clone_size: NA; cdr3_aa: CATFAQGNYGYTF; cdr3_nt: TGTGCCACCTTCGCGCAGGGTAACTATGGCTACACCTTC
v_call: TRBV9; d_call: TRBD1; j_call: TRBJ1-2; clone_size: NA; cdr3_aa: CASSAGGTGSSDGYTF; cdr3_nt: TGTGCCAGCAGCGCAGGGGGGACAGGTTCATCGGATGGCTACACCTTC
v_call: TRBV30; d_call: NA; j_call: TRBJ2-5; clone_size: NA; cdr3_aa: CAWSVGIAAETQYF; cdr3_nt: TGTGCCTGGAGTGTCGGGATAGCGGCGGAGACCCAGTACTTC
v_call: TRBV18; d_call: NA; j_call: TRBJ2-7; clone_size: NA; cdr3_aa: CASSPWTEEYEQYF; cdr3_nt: TGTGCCAGCTCACCGTGGACAGAGGAATACGAGCAGTACTTC
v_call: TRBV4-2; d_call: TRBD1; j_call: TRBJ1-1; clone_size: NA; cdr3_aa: CASSQDPGQTLSAAFF; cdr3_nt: TGTGCCAGCAGCCAAGACCCGGGACAGACACTATCGGCAGCTTTCTTT
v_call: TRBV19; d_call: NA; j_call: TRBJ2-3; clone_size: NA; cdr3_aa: CASSKGPRLGTGTDTQYF; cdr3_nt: TGTGCCAGTTCCAAGGGGCCCCGACTAGGGACGGGCACAGATACGCAGTATTTT
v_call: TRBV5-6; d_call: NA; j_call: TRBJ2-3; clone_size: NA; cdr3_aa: CASSPLGVGAVTDTQYF; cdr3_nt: TGTGCCAGCAGCCCCCTAGGGGTGGGGGCGGTGACAGATACGCAGTATTTT
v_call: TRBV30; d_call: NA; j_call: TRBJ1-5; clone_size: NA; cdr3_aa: CAWSPRDTQPQHF; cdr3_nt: TGTGCCTGGAGCCCCCGGGACACTCAGCCCCAGCATTTT
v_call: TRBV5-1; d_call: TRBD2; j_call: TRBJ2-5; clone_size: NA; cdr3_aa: CASSLAGRALRETQYF; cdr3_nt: TGCGCCAGCAGCTTGGCAGGGAGGGCCCTTCGAGAGACCCAGTACTTC
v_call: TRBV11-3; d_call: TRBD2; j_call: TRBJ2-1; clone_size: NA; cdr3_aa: CASSLTSGGPRSYNEQFF; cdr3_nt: TGTGCCAGCAGCTTAACTAGCGGGGGCCCTCGCTCCTACAATGAGCAGTTCTTC
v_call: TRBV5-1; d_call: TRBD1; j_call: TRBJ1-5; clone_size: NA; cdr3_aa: CASSLEQGANQPQHF; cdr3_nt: TGCGCCAGCAGCTTGGAACAGGGGGCGAACCAGCCCCAGCATTTT
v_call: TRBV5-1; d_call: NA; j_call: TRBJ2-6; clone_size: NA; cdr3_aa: CASSLFPSGTGANVLTF; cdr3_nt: TGCGCCAGCAGCTTGTTCCCTTCGGGTACTGGGGCCAACGTCCTGACTTTC
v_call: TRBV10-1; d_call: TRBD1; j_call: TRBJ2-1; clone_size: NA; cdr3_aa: CASSVGRGLEQFF; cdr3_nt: TGCGCCAGCAGTGTCGGCAGGGGGCTTGAGCAGTTCTTC